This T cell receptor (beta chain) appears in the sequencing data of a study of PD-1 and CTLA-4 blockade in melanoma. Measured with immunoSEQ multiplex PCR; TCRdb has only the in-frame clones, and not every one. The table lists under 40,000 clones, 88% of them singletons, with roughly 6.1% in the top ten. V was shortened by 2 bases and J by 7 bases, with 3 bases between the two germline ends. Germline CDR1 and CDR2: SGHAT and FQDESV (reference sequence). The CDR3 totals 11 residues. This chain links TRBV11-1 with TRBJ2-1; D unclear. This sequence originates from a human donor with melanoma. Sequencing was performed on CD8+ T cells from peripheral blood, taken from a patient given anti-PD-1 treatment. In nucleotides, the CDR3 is TGTGCCAGCAGCTTAAGTAATGAGCAGTTCTTC. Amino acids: CASSLSNEQFF. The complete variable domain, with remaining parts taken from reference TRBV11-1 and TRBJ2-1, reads EAEVAQSPRYKITEKSQAVAFWCDPISGHATLYWYRQILGQGPELLVQFQDESVVDDSQLPKDRFSAERLKGVDSTLKIQPAELGDSAMYLCASSLSNEQFFGPGTRLTVL.